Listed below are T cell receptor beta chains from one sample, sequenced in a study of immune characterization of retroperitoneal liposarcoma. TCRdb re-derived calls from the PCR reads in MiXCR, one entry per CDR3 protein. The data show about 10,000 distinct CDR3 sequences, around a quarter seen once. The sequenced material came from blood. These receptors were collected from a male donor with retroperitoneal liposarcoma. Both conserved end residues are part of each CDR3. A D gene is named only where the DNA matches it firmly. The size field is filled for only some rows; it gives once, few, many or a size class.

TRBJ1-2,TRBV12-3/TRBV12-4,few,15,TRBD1,TGTGCCAGCACCTCCTCCGGGGACAGGGGCAATGGCTACACCTTC,CASTSSGDRGNGYTF
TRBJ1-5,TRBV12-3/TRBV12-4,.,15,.,TGTGCCAGCAGTTTGACAGTTTCGAGCAATCAGCCCCAGCATTTT,CASSLTVSSNQPQHF
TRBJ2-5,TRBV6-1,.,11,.,TGTGCCAGTCGAAACCAAGAGACCCAGTACTTC,CASRNQETQYF
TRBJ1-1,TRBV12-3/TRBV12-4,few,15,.,TGTGCCAGCAGTTTCCGCCGTGGGGGGGGGACTGAAGCTTTCTTT,CASSFRRGGGTEAFF
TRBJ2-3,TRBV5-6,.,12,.,TGTGCCAGCAGCCTTAGCGGAGATACGCAGTATTTT,CASSLSGDTQYF
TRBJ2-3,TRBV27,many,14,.,TGTGCCAGCAGTCCCGCTAGCGGCACAGATACGCAGTATTTT,CASSPASGTDTQYF
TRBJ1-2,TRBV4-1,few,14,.,TGCGCCAGCAGCCAAGAAGCGGGAGCGGGCGGCTACACCTTC,CASSQEAGAGGYTF
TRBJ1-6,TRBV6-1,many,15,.,TGTGCCAGCAGTTCGCGACAGGCCCTTAATTCACCCCTCCACTTT,CASSSRQALNSPLHF
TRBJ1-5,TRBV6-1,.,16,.,TGTGCCAGCAGTGATTACGGGGGTTCGGACAATCAGCCCCAGCATTTT,CASSDYGGSDNQPQHF
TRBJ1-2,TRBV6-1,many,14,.,TGTGCCAGCAGTTCCGGGCTGGGGTCCTATGGCTACACCTTC,CASSSGLGSYGYTF
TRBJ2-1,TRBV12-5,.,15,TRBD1,TGTGCTAGTGGAACAGGGGGGTTGGGTTACAATGAGCAGTTCTTC,CASGTGGLGYNEQFF
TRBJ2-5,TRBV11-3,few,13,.,TGTGCCAGCAGCTTGACAGTCCAAGAGACCCAGTACTTC,CASSLTVQETQYF
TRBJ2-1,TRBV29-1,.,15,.,TGCAGCGTTGAGGAGATAAACTTGAGATACAATGAGCAGTTCTTC,CSVEEINLRYNEQFF
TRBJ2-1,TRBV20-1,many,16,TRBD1,TGCAGTGCTAGGTTGGGACAGTATAGCTCCTACAATGAGCAGTTCTTC,CSARLGQYSSYNEQFF
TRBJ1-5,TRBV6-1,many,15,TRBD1,TGTGCCAGCAGTCCTCGGACAGGAAACAATCAGCCCCAGCATTTT,CASSPRTGNNQPQHF
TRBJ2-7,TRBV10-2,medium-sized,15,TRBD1,TGCGCCAGCATGCGCCGGGACAGTTCCTACAATGAGCAGTACTTC,CASMRRDSSYNEQYF
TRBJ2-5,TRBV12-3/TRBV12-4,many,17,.,TGTGCCAGCAGTTTGGGTGTAGGGGACCCGTACCAAGAGACCCAGTACTTC,CASSLGVGDPYQETQYF
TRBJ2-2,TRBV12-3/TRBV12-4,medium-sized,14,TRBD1,TGTGCCAGCAGTTCCGGGACAGGTCGCGGGGAGCTGTTTTTT,CASSSGTGRGELFF
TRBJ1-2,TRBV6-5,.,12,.,TGTGCCAGCAGTTTGGGCTGGGGGGGCTACACCTTC,CASSLGWGGYTF
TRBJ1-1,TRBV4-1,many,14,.,TGCGCCAGCAGCCCCCATTACGGGGCGTATGAAGCTTTCTTT,CASSPHYGAYEAFF
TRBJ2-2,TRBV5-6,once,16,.,TGTGCCAGCAGCTTGAGGGGGGTCGATTCCACCGGGGAGCTGTTTTTT,CASSLRGVDSTGELFF
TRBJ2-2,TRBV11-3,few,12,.,TGTGCTATTCTGGGAGGTTTTGGGGAGCTGTTTTTT,CAILGGFGELFF
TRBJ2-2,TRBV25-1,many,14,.,TGTGCCACGAGGGGACCATCGAACACCGGGGAGCTGTTTTTT,CATRGPSNTGELFF